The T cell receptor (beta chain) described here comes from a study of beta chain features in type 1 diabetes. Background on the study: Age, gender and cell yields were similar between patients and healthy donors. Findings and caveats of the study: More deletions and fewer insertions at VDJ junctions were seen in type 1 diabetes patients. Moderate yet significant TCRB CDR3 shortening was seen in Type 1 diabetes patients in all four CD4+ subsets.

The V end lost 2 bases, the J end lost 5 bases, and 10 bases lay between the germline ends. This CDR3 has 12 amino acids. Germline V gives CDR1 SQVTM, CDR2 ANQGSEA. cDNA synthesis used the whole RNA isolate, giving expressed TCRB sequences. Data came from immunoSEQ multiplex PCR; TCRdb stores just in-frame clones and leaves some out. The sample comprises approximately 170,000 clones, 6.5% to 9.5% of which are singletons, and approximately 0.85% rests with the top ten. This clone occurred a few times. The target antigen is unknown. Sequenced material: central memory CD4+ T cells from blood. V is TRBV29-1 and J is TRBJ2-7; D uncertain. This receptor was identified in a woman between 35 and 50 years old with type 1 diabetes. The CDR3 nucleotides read TGCAGCGTTGAAAAGCTCAGCGACGAGCAGTACTTC. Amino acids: CSVEKLSDEQYF.